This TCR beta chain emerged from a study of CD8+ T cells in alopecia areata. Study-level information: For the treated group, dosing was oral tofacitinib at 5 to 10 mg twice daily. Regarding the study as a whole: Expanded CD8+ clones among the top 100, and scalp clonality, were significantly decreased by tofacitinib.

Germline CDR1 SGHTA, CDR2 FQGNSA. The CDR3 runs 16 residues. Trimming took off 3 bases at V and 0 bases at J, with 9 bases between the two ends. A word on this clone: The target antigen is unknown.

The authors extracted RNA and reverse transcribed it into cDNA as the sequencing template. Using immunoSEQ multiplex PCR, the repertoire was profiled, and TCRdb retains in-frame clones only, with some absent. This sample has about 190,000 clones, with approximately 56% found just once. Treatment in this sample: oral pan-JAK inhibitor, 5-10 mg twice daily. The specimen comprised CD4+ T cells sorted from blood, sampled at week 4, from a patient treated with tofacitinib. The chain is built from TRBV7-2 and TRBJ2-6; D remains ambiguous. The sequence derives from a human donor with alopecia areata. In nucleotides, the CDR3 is TGTGCCAGCAGCTTTCTCCACACCTCTGGGGCCAACGTCCTGACTTTC. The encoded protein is CASSFLHTSGANVLTF. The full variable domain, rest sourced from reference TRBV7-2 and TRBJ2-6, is GAGVSQSPSNKVTEKGKDVELRCDPISGHTALYWYRQSLGQGLEFLIYFQGNSAPDKSGLPSDRFSAERTGGSVSTLTIQRTQQEDSAVYLCASSFLHTSGANVLTFGAGSRLTVL.